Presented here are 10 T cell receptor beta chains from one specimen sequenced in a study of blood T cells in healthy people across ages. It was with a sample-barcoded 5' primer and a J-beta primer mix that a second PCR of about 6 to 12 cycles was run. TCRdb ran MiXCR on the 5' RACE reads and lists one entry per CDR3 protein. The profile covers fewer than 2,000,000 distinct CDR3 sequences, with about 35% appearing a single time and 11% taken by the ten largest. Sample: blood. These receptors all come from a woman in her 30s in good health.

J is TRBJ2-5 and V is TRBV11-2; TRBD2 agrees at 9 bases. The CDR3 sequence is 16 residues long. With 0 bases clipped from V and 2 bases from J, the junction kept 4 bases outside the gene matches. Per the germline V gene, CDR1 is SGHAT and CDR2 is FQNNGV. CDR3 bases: TGTGCCAGCAGCTTAGAGGCGGGGGGGAGGCAAGAGACCCAGTACTTC. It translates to CASSLEAGGRQETQYF.

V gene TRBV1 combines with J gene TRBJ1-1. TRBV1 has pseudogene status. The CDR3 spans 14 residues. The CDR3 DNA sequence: TGCACCAGCAGCATAACGATTTCCGGACGCTGGGCTTTCTTT. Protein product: CTSSITISGRWAFF.

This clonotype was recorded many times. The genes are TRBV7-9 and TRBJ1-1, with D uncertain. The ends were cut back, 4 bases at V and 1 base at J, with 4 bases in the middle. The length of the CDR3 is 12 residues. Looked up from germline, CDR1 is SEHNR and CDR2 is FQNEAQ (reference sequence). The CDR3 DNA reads TGTGCCAGCAGCTGGGAGAACACTGAAGCTTTCTTT. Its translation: CASSWENTEAFF.

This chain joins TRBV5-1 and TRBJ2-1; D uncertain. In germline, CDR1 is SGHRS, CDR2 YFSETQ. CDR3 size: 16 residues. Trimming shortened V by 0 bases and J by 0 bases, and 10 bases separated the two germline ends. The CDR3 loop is CASSLELQISYNEQFF. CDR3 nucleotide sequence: TGCGCCAGCAGCTTGGAGTTGCAGATCTCCTACAATGAGCAGTTCTTC.

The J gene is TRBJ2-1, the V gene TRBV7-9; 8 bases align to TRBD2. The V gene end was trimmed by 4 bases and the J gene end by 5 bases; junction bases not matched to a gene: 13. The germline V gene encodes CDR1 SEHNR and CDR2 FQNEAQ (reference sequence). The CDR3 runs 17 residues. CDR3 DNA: TGTGCCAGCAGCTCCTCGAGACTAGCGACAGCCAACAATGAGCAGTTCTTC. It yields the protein CASSSSRLATANNEQFF.

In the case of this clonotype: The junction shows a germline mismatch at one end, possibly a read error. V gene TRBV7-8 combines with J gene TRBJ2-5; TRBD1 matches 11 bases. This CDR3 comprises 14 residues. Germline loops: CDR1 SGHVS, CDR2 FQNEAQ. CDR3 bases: TGTGCCGGCAGCCGGCGGGACAGGGGGGAGACCCAGTACTTC. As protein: CAGSRRDRGETQYF. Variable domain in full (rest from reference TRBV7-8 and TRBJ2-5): GAGVSQSPRYKVAKRGQDVALRCDPISGHVSLFWYQQALGQGPEFLTYFQNEAQLDKSGLPSDRFFAERPEGSVSTLKIQRTQQEDSAVYLCAGSRRDRGETQYFGPGTRLLVL.

Written as DNA, the CDR3 is TGTGCCAGCAGTAACCTGGGACAGGGAAACACTGAAGCTTTCTTT. Encoded protein: CASSNLGQGNTEAFF. The chain links TRBV6-5 to TRBJ1-1; 9 bases agree with TRBD1. The V gene's germline CDR1 is MNHEY and CDR2 SVGAGI. The CDR3 has 15 residues. The ends lost 5 bases at V and 2 bases at J; junction bases unmatched: 6.

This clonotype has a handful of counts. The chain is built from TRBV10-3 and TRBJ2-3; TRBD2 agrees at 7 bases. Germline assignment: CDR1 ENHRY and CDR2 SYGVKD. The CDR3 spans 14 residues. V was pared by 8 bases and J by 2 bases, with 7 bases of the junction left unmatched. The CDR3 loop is CAIAGDRSTDTQYF. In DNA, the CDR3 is TGTGCCATCGCGGGGGACCGATCCACAGATACGCAGTATTTT.

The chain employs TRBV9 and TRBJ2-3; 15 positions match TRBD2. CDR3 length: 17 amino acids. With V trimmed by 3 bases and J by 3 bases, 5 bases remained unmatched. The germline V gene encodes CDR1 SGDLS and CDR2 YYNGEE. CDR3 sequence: CASSGTSGRASTDTQYF. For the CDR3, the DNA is TGTGCCAGCAGCGGGACTAGCGGGAGGGCCAGTACAGATACGCAGTATTTT.

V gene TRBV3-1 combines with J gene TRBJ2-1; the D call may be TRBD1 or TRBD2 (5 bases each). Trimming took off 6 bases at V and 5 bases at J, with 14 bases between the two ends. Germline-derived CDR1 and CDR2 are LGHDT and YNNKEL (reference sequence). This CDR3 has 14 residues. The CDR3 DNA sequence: TGTGCCAGCAGTCATTTGGGACGAGACAATGAGCAGTTCTTC. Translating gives CASSHLGRDNEQFF.